This TCR beta chain originates from a study of beta chain features in type 1 diabetes. Study context: There were some 100,000,000 sorted cells examined across all samples. Study observations and caveats: Researchers report that Type 1 diabetes patients had moderately but significantly shorter TCRB CDR3s across all four CD4+ subsets.

CDR3 length equals 14 residues. With V trimmed by 4 bases and J by 2 bases, 1 base remained unmatched. CDR1 and CDR2 (germline): MGHRA, YSYEKL. As every portion of the isolated RNA was reverse transcribed, the sequencing read expressed TCRB transcripts. Generated by immunoSEQ multiplex PCR, the TCRdb table keeps only in-frame clones and is missing some. The sample contains approximately 24,000 clones, almost 50% of which appear only once. As concerns this clone: No antigen is known for it.

Sequencing used stem cell memory CD4+ T cells from blood. This chain connects TRBV4-1 to TRBJ1-5; TRBD1 agrees at 8 bases. The origin of this receptor is a man aged 25 to 45 with type 1 diabetes. The CDR3 nucleotides read TGCGCCAGCAGCCCGACAGGGGGCAATCAGCCCCAGCATTTT. It is translated as CASSPTGGNQPQHF.